This T cell receptor (beta chain) is drawn from a study of blood T cells in healthy people across ages. Study-level points and caveats: Long-lived donors exceeded aged donors in naive CD4+ cells and diversity. It was held that diversity estimates obtained from one million T cells represented underestimates.

Of note for this clonotype: Its antigen is not known.

Together with a sample-barcoded 5' primer, a J-beta primer mix was included in a second PCR lasting about 7 to 11 cycles. Every molecule of cDNA carried a tag from a template-switch adaptor with 12 random nucleotides. A minimum of 2.5 million CDR3-containing paired-end reads was obtained for each sample. Using its own MiXCR run on the 5' RACE reads, TCRdb lists one record per CDR3 protein. The table lists around 1.5 million distinct CDR3 sequences, 42% of them singletons. This sequence originates from a woman aged 18-29 years in good health. The specimen was blood.

CDR3 region: CASSSGHSSGRATDTQYF. CDR3 in DNA: TGCGCCAGCAGCTCAGGACATTCTAGCGGGAGAGCCACAGATACGCAGTATTTT. This chain uses TRBV10-1 with TRBJ2-3; TRBD2 matches at 10 bases. Germline V gene sequence: CDR1 WNHNN, CDR2 SYGVQD (reference sequence). There are 18 residues in the CDR3. With V trimmed by 6 bases and J by 2 bases, 14 bases remained unmatched.